These 19 T cell receptor beta chains were all obtained from the same sample, sequenced in a study of cytomegalovirus exposure and HLA in healthy donors. Primers for the PCR totalled 60 Vbeta and 13 Jbeta. Repertoires were generated with immunoSEQ multiplex PCR, while TCRdb's copy carries only in-frame clones and drops some. The data show more than 250,000 clones, 85% to 90% seen once. Sequenced: PBMCs. Receptor source: a woman under 30 in good health and CMV-seronegative.

The V and J genes are TRBV6-4 and TRBJ2-1; 11 nucleotides line up with TRBD2. The V gene end was trimmed by 2 bases and the J gene end by 12 bases; junction bases not matched to a gene: 15. The CDR3 has 17 amino acids. Germline V CDR1 and CDR2: MRHNA, SNTAGT. The CDR3 region has the DNA TGTGCCAGCAGTGACACCGGAAGACTAGCGGGGCTGGCTGGGCAGTTCTTC. It encodes CASSDTGRLAGLAGQFF.

The genes are TRBV10-3 and TRBJ2-7; weak D call: TRBD2 (7 bases). Trimming took off 7 bases at V and 0 bases at J, with 13 bases between the two ends. Germline-derived CDR1 and CDR2 are ENHRY and SYGVKD. CDR3 length: 14 amino acids. The CDR3 nucleotides are TGTGCCATCAAGGAGGGGGGGCACTCCTACGAGCAGTACTTC. This translates into CAIKEGGHSYEQYF.

The chain has TRBV19 and TRBJ1-1; D is possibly TRBD1 (6 bases). The CDR3 has 15 amino acids. V was shortened by 4 bases and J by 3 bases, with 15 bases between the two germline ends. CDR1 is LNHDA and CDR2 is SQIVND in the germline V gene (reference sequence). The CDR3 nucleotides are TGTGCCAGTAGTACCGGTCACAGGGCCCACACTGAAGCTTTCTTT. Its translation is CASSTGHRAHTEAFF.

The chain links TRBV11-2 to TRBJ2-5; unclear D gene. V was clipped by 2 bases and J by 5 bases, with 12 bases between them. This CDR3 region has 14 residues. From germline, CDR1 is SGHAT and CDR2 FQNNGV. CDR3 residues: CASSLRPRFETQYF. The CDR3 DNA reads as TGTGCCAGCAGCTTACGGCCTAGGTTTGAGACCCAGTACTTC.

The chain employs TRBV2 and TRBJ2-1, with 7 nucleotides matching TRBD2. The CDR3 covers 15 residues. Germline V CDR1 and CDR2: SNHLY, FYNNEI. With V trimmed by 7 bases and J by 5 bases, 11 bases remained unmatched. CDR3 region: CASTLEASGDNEQFF. The DNA of the CDR3 is TGTGCCAGCACCCTGGAGGCTAGCGGAGACAATGAGCAGTTCTTC. The full variable domain, completed using reference TRBV2 and TRBJ2-1, is EPEVTQTPSHQVTQMGQEVILRCVPISNHLYFYWYRQILGQKVEFLVSFYNNEISEKSEIFDDQFSVERPDGSNFTLKIRSTKLEDSAMYFCASTLEASGDNEQFFGPGTRLTVL.

This chain connects TRBV16 to TRBJ2-7; D unclear. V dropped 4 bases and J dropped 2 bases, with 3 bases sitting between them. CDR3 size: 11 residues. CDR1 is KGHSY, CDR2 FQNENV, per germline. This CDR3 is CASSRAYEQYF. For the CDR3, the DNA is TGTGCCAGCAGCCGAGCCTACGAGCAGTACTTC.

This sequence joins TRBV7-9 and TRBJ1-4, with 9 positions matching TRBD1. The length of the CDR3 is 15 residues. Germline V gives CDR1 SEHNR, CDR2 FQNEAQ (reference sequence). The ends lost 3 bases at V and 8 bases at J; junction bases unmatched: 7. The CDR3 nucleotides read TGTGCCAGCAGCTTCGAACAGGGGGCTGGGGAAAAACTGTTTTTT. Translating gives CASSFEQGAGEKLFF.

V and J are TRBV7-8 and TRBJ2-1; TRBD2 agrees at 11 bases. CDR1 SGHVS and CDR2 FQNEAQ come from the germline V gene. The CDR3 extends over 15 amino acids. The ends lost 3 bases at V and 5 bases at J; junction bases unmatched: 3. This CDR3 reads CASSFRLAGNNEQFF. The CDR3 DNA follows: TGTGCCAGCAGCTTCAGACTAGCGGGAAACAATGAGCAGTTCTTC.

The chain joins TRBV9 to TRBJ2-3, with D possibly TRBD1 on 6 matching bases. This CDR3 region has 15 residues. Looked up from germline, CDR1 is SGDLS and CDR2 is YYNGEE. Between the trimmed V and J ends, which lost 4 bases and 2 bases, there was a span of 14 bases. The CDR3 spells CASSPPGQITDTQYF. In nucleotides, the CDR3 is TGTGCCAGCAGCCCCCCCGGACAGATCACAGATACGCAGTATTTT. The whole variable domain, remainder taken from reference TRBV9 and TRBJ2-3, is DSGVTQTPKHLITATGQRVTLRCSPRSGDLSVYWYQQSLDQGLQFLIQYYNGEERAKGNILERFSAQQFPDLHSELNLSSLELGDSALYFCASSPPGQITDTQYFGPGTRLTVL.

The chain recombines TRBV10-3 with TRBJ1-2; D is uncertain. This CDR3 comprises 15 residues. Germline loops: CDR1 ENHRY, CDR2 SYGVKD. V dropped 6 bases and J dropped 2 bases, with 16 bases sitting between them. The CDR3 bases are TGTGCCATCAGCGCCGGGCAGGAGGAGAACTATGGCTACACCTTC. Its translation is CAISAGQEENYGYTF.

The chain uses TRBV7-2 and TRBJ2-6; D gene uncertain. This CDR3 comprises 15 residues. CDR1 is SGHTA and CDR2 is FQGNSA in the germline V gene. V shed 5 bases and J shed 0 bases, with 8 bases lying between them. As DNA, the CDR3 is TGTGCCAGCAGCACAGAGAGCTCTGGGGCCAACGTCCTGACTTTC. As protein: CASSTESSGANVLTF.

V is TRBV7-9 and J is TRBJ2-2; D uncertain. Germline CDR1 is SEHNR and CDR2 is FQNEAQ (reference sequence). The CDR3 covers 10 residues. Trimming shortened V by 8 bases and J by 5 bases, and 3 bases separated the two germline ends. The CDR3 sequence: CASETGELFF. The CDR3 DNA reads TGTGCCAGCGAGACCGGGGAGCTGTTTTTT.

The chain uses TRBV7-9 and TRBJ1-2; no clear D. This CDR3 spans 12 amino acids. V was cut by 3 bases and J by 5 bases, with 7 bases left in between. CDR1 and CDR2 from the germline V gene are SEHNR and FQNEAQ (reference sequence). The CDR3 coding sequence is TGTGCCAGCAGCTTGGCAGGTTATGGCTACACCTTC. Residues: CASSLAGYGYTF.

The chain uses TRBV27 and TRBJ2-7; TRBD1 matches at 9 bases. The CDR3 runs 15 residues. Germline V gene sequence: CDR1 MNHEY, CDR2 SMNVEV (reference sequence). Unmatched junction bases numbered 9, after V lost 4 bases and J lost 5 bases. The CDR3: CASSSPWTGEDEQYF. The CDR3 coding sequence is TGTGCCAGCAGTTCCCCGTGGACAGGGGAGGACGAGCAGTACTTC.

This chain connects TRBV2 to TRBJ1-4; 10 positions agree with TRBD1. The junction had 11 bases not matched to a gene; V was cut back by 5 bases and J by 5 bases. Germline V gene data show CDR1 as SNHLY and CDR2 as FYNNEI. The CDR3 totals 17 residues. CDR3 nucleotides: TGTGCCAGCAGTACACATCCGGGACAGGGGCCGAATGAAAAACTGTTTTTT. It codes for CASSTHPGQGPNEKLFF.

A word on this clone: This sample includes further DNA sequences coding for the same CDR3. The chain combines TRBV29-1 with TRBJ2-1; TRBD2 aligns across 13 bases. CDR3 size: 13 residues. Germline loops: CDR1 SQVTM, CDR2 ANQGSEA. Germline trimming cut 2 bases from V and 10 bases from J; bases unmatched to any gene: 2. The CDR3 region is CSVEKTSGGEQFF. The CDR3, as DNA: TGCAGCGTTGAAAAGACTAGCGGGGGGGAGCAGTTCTTC.

The chain has TRBV7-8 and TRBJ2-5, with D tentatively TRBD2 (6 bases). CDR1 is SGHVS and CDR2 is FQNEAQ in the germline V gene. CDR3 length: 14 residues. V was pared by 6 bases and J by 1 base, with 12 bases between. CDR3: CASSQWGLQETQYF. Written as DNA, the CDR3 is TGTGCCAGCAGTCAATGGGGACTCCAAGAGACCCAGTACTTC.

The chain recombines TRBV20-1 with TRBJ1-2; D is ambiguous. The CDR3 is made up of 11 amino acids. V shed 0 bases and J shed 10 bases, with 9 bases lying between them. The V gene's germline CDR1 is DFQATT and CDR2 SNEGSKA (reference sequence). The CDR3 spells CSAREGSFYTF. The CDR3 coding sequence is TGCAGTGCTAGAGAGGGCAGCTTCTACACCTTC.

This chain connects TRBV4-1 to TRBJ2-1; D remains unclear. From germline, CDR1 is MGHRA and CDR2 YSYEKL. V was pared by 0 bases and J by 4 bases, with 13 bases between. The CDR3 is 16 residues long. The DNA for the CDR3 is TGCGCCAGCAGCCAAGAGTCATACAGATGGTACAATGAGCAGTTCTTC. Encoded protein: CASSQESYRWYNEQFF.